This passage covers 21 T cell receptor beta chains from one sample sequenced in a study of regulatory T cells in long-lasting Graves disease. Construction of the TCR beta libraries employed iRepertoire HTBI primers in conjunction with Arm-PCR of CDR3 regions. One entry per CDR3 protein, called by TCRdb with MiXCR from the multiplex PCR reads. The sample records approximately 400,000 distinct CDR3 sequences, around 20% being singletons. Noted time point: persistent/refractory GD, antithyroid drugs over 5 years with positive TRAb. Construction of the TCR library relied on RNA isolated from PBMCs. Specimen: peripheral blood mononuclear cells (PBMCs), collected when the disease was refractory, from a patient treated with antithyroid drugs. The receptor source for this set is a female donor with Graves disease.

Note on this clonotype: Since the CDR3 does not end with the conserved phenylalanine or tryptophan, this likely comes from a read error. Because the CDR3's place on the DNA is in doubt, the DNA is left out and the CDR3 is given as listed by TCRdb. The rearrangement uses TRBV2 and TRBJ2-4; TRBD1, the table's D call, lacks a check against the DNA. CDR1 is SNHLY, CDR2 FYNNEI, per germline. From its first to its last residue, the CDR3 has 14 amino acids. The CDR3 here is CASSLHRGEQYFGP.

This clonotype showed up many times. This sequence joins TRBV12-3 or TRBV12-4 and TRBJ1-4, with TRBD1 matching 9 bases. V shed 6 bases, J shed 5 bases, and the junction held 4 bases outside the gene matches. This CDR3 contains 14 residues. The CDR3 DNA reads as TGTGCCAGCAGGGGGACAGGGAGAAATGAAAAACTGTTTTTT. Translated: CASRGTGRNEKLFF.

This chain links TRBV28 with TRBJ2-2; TRBD2 matches 9 bases. Germline loops: CDR1 MDHEN, CDR2 SYDVKM. The ends lost 8 bases at V and 3 bases at J; junction bases unmatched: 7. The CDR3 covers 15 residues. The CDR3 nucleotides read TGTGCCAGCTTGAAGGGACTAGCCTACACCGGGGAGCTGTTTTTT. Residues: CASLKGLAYTGELFF.

This clonotype was picked up a small number of times. CDR3 protein: CASSYGASGIDEQFF. In DNA, the CDR3 is TGTGCCAGCAGTTACGGAGCTAGCGGGATTGATGAGCAGTTCTTC. The chain recombines TRBV6-9 with TRBJ2-1; TRBD2 agrees at 9 bases. With 3 bases clipped from V and 8 bases from J, the junction kept 8 bases outside the gene matches. CDR1 MNHGY and CDR2 SVAAGI come from the germline V gene. The CDR3 length is 15 residues.

The rearrangement links TRBV7-9 to TRBJ2-5, with a possible D match to TRBD1 (7 bases). CDR1 is SEHNR, CDR2 FQNEAQ, per germline (reference sequence). The CDR3 is 18 residues long. The V end was cut by 4 bases, the J end by 1 base, with 22 bases between. This CDR3 is CASSSPLGGGAAQETQYF. DNA of the CDR3: TGTGCCAGCAGCTCCCCCTTAGGAGGGGGCGCAGCCCAAGAGACCCAGTACTTC.

This clonotype was counted at least ten times. V and J are TRBV6-2 or TRBV6-3 and TRBJ2-7; a possible D gene is TRBD2 (6 bases). This CDR3 has 14 amino acids. From germline, CDR1 is MNHEY and CDR2 SVGEGT. V lost 2 bases and J lost 0, with 8 bases in between. The DNA of the CDR3 is TGTGCCAGCAGTTACGAACTAGCCTCCTACGAGCAGTACTTC. Its translation: CASSYELASYEQYF.

This clonotype was picked up many times. The V and J genes are TRBV29-1 and TRBJ2-5, with 10 bases identical to TRBD2. The CDR3 is 15 amino acids. CDR1 is SQVTM, CDR2 ANQGSEA, per germline. The V segment lost 5 bases and the J segment 4 bases; nucleotides outside the gene matches: 10. The CDR3 spells CSVIQLAGRGETQYF. The CDR3 DNA reads TGCAGCGTTATCCAACTAGCGGGGAGAGGAGAGACCCAGTACTTC. Full variable domain (outside the CDR3, taken from reference TRBV29-1 and TRBJ2-5): SAVISQKPSRDICQRGTSLTIQCQVDSQVTMMFWYRQQPGQSLTLIATANQGSEATYESGFVIDKFPISRPNLTFSTLTVSNMSPEDSSIYLCSVIQLAGRGETQYFGPGTRLLVL.

The rearrangement uses TRBV6-2 or TRBV6-3 and TRBJ1-1; unclear D gene. The CDR3 sequence is 14 residues long. In germline, CDR1 is MNHEY, CDR2 SVGEGT. Trimming took off 6 bases at V and 1 base at J, with 12 bases between the two ends. Here the CDR3 reads CASRDAGWNTEAFF. CDR3 DNA: TGTGCCAGCAGGGACGCCGGGTGGAACACTGAAGCTTTCTTT.

This clonotype was counted between two and nine times. The rearrangement links TRBV29-1 to TRBJ2-6; D remains unclear. Germline CDR1 and CDR2: SQVTM and ANQGSEA. The germline V and J ends were trimmed by 0 bases and 2 bases, with 5 bases remaining between them. The CDR3 has 14 amino acids. The CDR3 reads CSVEDNPGANVLTF. CDR3 nucleotides: TGCAGCGTTGAAGATAATCCTGGGGCCAACGTCCTGACTTTC. The full variable domain, with the rest looked up from reference TRBV29-1 and TRBJ2-6, is SAVISQKPSRDICQRGTSLTIQCQVDSQVTMMFWYRQQPGQSLTLIATANQGSEATYESGFVIDKFPISRPNLTFSTLTVSNMSPEDSSIYLCSVEDNPGANVLTFGAGSRLTVL.

This clonotype has at least ten counts. The chain joins TRBV28 to TRBJ1-5; 7 positions agree with TRBD1. CDR1 is MDHEN and CDR2 is SYDVKM in the germline V gene. The CDR3 is 15 residues long. The V and J ends lost 5 bases and 6 bases, in that order; junction bases with no gene match: 10. In DNA form, the CDR3 reads TGTGCCAGCAGTAACACTCCAGGGGGAGGTCAGCCCCAGCATTTT. It encodes CASSNTPGGGQPQHF. The complete variable domain, with remaining parts taken from reference TRBV28 and TRBJ1-5, reads DVKVTQSSRYLVKRTGEKVFLECVQDMDHENMFWYRQDPGLGLRLIYFSYDVKMKEKGDIPEGYSVSREKKERFSLILESASTNQTSMYLCASSNTPGGGQPQHFGDGTRLSIL.

The chain carries TRBV29-1 and TRBJ2-6; D might be TRBD1 or TRBD2, each matching 5 bases. This CDR3 is 15 amino acids long. The V gene's germline CDR1 is SQVTM and CDR2 ANQGSEA. Trimming took 3 bases from V and 0 from J, leaving 9 bases between them. CDR3 DNA sequence: TGCAGCGTTGAGGGACCGCACTCTGGGGCCAACGTCCTGACTTTC. It translates to CSVEGPHSGANVLTF.

This clonotype showed up many times. V usage is TRBV7-2 and J usage is TRBJ2-5; 7 nucleotides match TRBD2. Trimming cost V 1 base and J 4 bases; bases outside gene matches: 12. Germline CDR1 SGHTA, CDR2 FQGNSA. This CDR3 comprises 17 residues. The CDR3 DNA reads as TGTGCCAGCAGCTTAGTGTCTGGCGGGAGACGTTCAGAGACCCAGTACTTC. The encoded protein is CASSLVSGGRRSETQYF.

The chain uses TRBV29-1 and TRBJ2-7; a weak D match, TRBD2 (6 bases). Germline-derived CDR1 and CDR2 are SQVTM and ANQGSEA. The CDR3 totals 11 residues. V was cut by 4 bases and J by 7 bases, with 11 bases left in between. This CDR3 reads CSVGPAGEQYF. The CDR3 DNA reads as TGCAGCGTTGGACCAGCGGGTGAGCAGTACTTC.

This clonotype was counted between two and nine times. The CDR3 coding sequence is TGCAGCGTAGATCCGGGTCACACTGAAGCTTTCTTT. Amino acids: CSVDPGHTEAFF. The chain employs TRBV29-1 and TRBJ1-1; no firm D call. Trimming stripped 6 bases from V and 3 bases from J, with 11 bases between. There are 12 residues in the CDR3. Germline loops: CDR1 SQVTM, CDR2 ANQGSEA. Looking up the rest from reference TRBV29-1 and TRBJ1-1 gives the full variable domain: SAVISQKPSRDICQRGTSLTIQCQVDSQVTMMFWYRQQPGQSLTLIATANQGSEATYESGFVIDKFPISRPNLTFSTLTVSNMSPEDSSIYLCSVDPGHTEAFFGQGTRLTVV.

The V call is TRBV5-1, the J call TRBJ2-5; D may correspond to TRBD1 or TRBD2 (7 bases each). This CDR3 has 15 amino acids. The germline V gene has CDR1 SGHRS and CDR2 YFSETQ. V lost 4 bases and J lost 2, with 15 bases in between. CDR3 in DNA: TGCGCCAGCAGCGGGGGGGACAGAGAGCAAGAGACCCAGTACTTC. This encodes CASSGGDREQETQYF.

The table lists this clonotype with a count of one. A much larger clone lies one base from this, so it may be a read error. The chain has TRBV7-9 and TRBJ2-5, with 13 bases matching TRBD2. CDR3 length equals 18 residues. The germline V gene encodes CDR1 SEHNR and CDR2 FQNEAQ (reference sequence). The CDR3 is CAGRRTSGRALGQETQYF. The CDR3 nucleotides read TGTGCCGGCAGGCGAACTAGCGGGAGGGCCTTGGGCCAAGAGACCCAGTACTTC. The whole variable domain, remainder taken from reference TRBV7-9 and TRBJ2-5, is DTGVSQNPRHKITKRGQNVTFRCDPISEHNRLYWYRQTLGQGPEFLTYFQNEAQLEKSRLLSDRFSAERPKGSFSTLEIQRTEQGDSAMYLCAGRRTSGRALGQETQYFGPGTRLLVL.

The rearrangement links TRBV18 to TRBJ2-5; maybe TRBD2 (6 bases). Germline V lookup: CDR1 KGHSH, CDR2 LQKENI. The CDR3 is made up of 16 amino acids. V was clipped by 2 bases and J by 1 base, with 14 bases between them. In DNA, the CDR3 is TGTGCCAGCTCACCAGGCCAGACTAGTCTCCAAGAGACCCAGTACTTC. As protein: CASSPGQTSLQETQYF.

This rearrangement joins TRBV7-2 to TRBJ2-7; TRBD1 agrees at 12 bases. V lost 4 bases and J lost 7; bases outside the gene matches: 8. The CDR3 extends over 15 amino acids. The V gene's germline CDR1 is SGHTA and CDR2 FQGNSA. The CDR3 reads CASSSPGQGAREQYF. The CDR3 nucleotides are TGTGCCAGCAGCTCTCCGGGACAGGGGGCGAGGGAGCAGTACTTC.

This clonotype was observed a few times. The V gene is TRBV7-3, the J gene TRBJ2-1; tentatively, D is TRBD2 (6 bases). V shed 0 bases and J shed 5 bases, with 17 bases lying between them. The length of the CDR3 is 17 residues. Germline V gene sequence: CDR1 SGHTA, CDR2 FQGTGA. The CDR3 nucleotides are TGTGCCAGCAGCTTAACGGGGGGAGGACTATACAACAATGAGCAGTTCTTC. It yields the protein CASSLTGGGLYNNEQFF.

The V and J genes are TRBV19 and TRBJ2-5; D uncertain. Germline lookup yields CDR1 LNHDA and CDR2 SQIVND (reference sequence). There are 13 residues in the CDR3. The V end was cut by 0 bases, the J end by 5 bases, with 7 bases between. CDR3 region: CASSIDAWETQYF. The CDR3 coding sequence is TGTGCCAGTAGTATAGATGCCTGGGAGACCCAGTACTTC.

The V and J genes are TRBV13 and TRBJ2-5, with D tentatively TRBD1 or TRBD2 (5 bases each). This CDR3 region has 15 residues. Per germline, CDR1 PRHDT and CDR2 FYEKMQ (reference sequence). V was shortened by 2 bases and J by 2 bases, with 12 bases between the two germline ends. The CDR3 protein is CASSLSGTVQETQYF. The CDR3 nucleotides read TGTGCCAGCAGCTTATCCGGGACCGTTCAAGAGACCCAGTACTTC.